The subject of this entry is one TCR beta chain. Clones were sequenced by immunoSEQ multiplex PCR, and TCRdb holds only the in-frame ones, with some missing. This sample has about 40,000 clones; around 88% occur once, and the top ten carry over 20%. This sample is part of a study of OX40 agonist ivuxolimab in advanced cancers. CDR1 is MNHNS, CDR2 SASEGT, per germline. V was shortened by 6 bases and J by 6 bases, with 14 bases between the two germline ends. This CDR3 comprises 13 residues. The origin of this receptor is an adult with an advanced solid tumor such as melanoma, head and neck, liver or kidney cancer. The sequencing here drew on CD4+ or CD8+ T cells sorted from blood, taken in a trial of the OX40 agonist ivuxolimab. The chain joins TRBV6-1 to TRBJ1-1; D gene unclear. The DNA of the CDR3 is TGTGCCAGCAGCCAGGTTCCGAGGGCTGAAGCTTTCTTT. This sequence encodes CASSQVPRAEAFF.